This T cell receptor (beta chain) appears in the sequencing data of a study of blood T cell repertoires in COVID-19. Study details: From T cells, B-cell-depleted T cells, or PBMCs came the material, which was cDNA or gDNA.

Per the original methods: Reference gene primer amplification gave estimated nucleated cell counts. TCRdb keeps only in-frame clones here, not all; method: immunoSEQ multiplex PCR. The D gene and trimming were derived from the DNA, and the V and J assignments and clone size from that table. The top ten clones hold 4.7% of a sample with 250,000 or so clones, roughly 82% of them seen once. The CDR3 covers 13 residues. V lost 5 bases and J lost 8; bases outside the gene matches: 7. CDR1 and CDR2 from the germline V gene are SGHTA and FQGNSA. The chain is built from TRBV7-2 and TRBJ1-1, with 8 bases fitting TRBD1. This clonotype originated in a woman aged 65 to 85 with acute or convalescent COVID-19. What was sequenced was peripheral blood. The CDR3 coding sequence is TGTGCCAGCAGCCTAATCCGGGACAGGGAAGCTTTCTTT. It yields the protein CASSLIRDREAFF. Variable domain in full (rest from reference TRBV7-2 and TRBJ1-1): GAGVSQSPSNKVTEKGKDVELRCDPISGHTALYWYRQSLGQGLEFLIYFQGNSAPDKSGLPSDRFSAERTGGSVSTLTIQRTQQEDSAVYLCASSLIRDREAFFGQGTRLTVV.